This entry lists 26 T cell receptor beta chains sequenced from one sample in a study of blood T cell repertoires in COVID-19. Only in-frame clones appear in the TCRdb table, and some are missing; sequencing was by immunoSEQ multiplex PCR. The table has fewer than 50,000 clones, about four fifths seen once. The sample was peripheral blood. These receptors were collected from a man aged 40-49 years with active or convalescent COVID-19.

This sequence joins TRBV5-5 and TRBJ2-7; no reliable D call. With 1 base removed from V and 1 base from J, the gap between germline ends came to 12 bases. Germline V gives CDR1 SGHKS, CDR2 YYEKEE (reference sequence). This CDR3 is 15 amino acids long. Here the CDR3 reads CASSLIPDSSYEQYF. CDR3 DNA sequence: TGTGCCAGCAGCTTGATCCCTGACTCGTCCTACGAGCAGTACTTC.

The chain couples TRBV28 to TRBJ1-2, with D maybe TRBD1 (5 bases). Trimming left V 2 bases short and J 6 bases short, with 13 bases between. Looked up from germline, CDR1 is MDHEN and CDR2 is SYDVKM. The CDR3 runs 14 residues. The CDR3 region is CASSLVSGKNGYTF. CDR3 sequence (DNA): TGTGCCAGCAGTTTAGTTTCAGGGAAAAATGGCTACACCTTC.

This clone was seen only a few times. V and J are TRBV7-2 and TRBJ1-4; possible D gene TRBD1, 5 bases. The CDR3 is made up of 14 amino acids. Trimming took off 3 bases at V and 8 bases at J, with 13 bases between the two ends. CDR1 is SGHTA, CDR2 FQGNSA, per germline. The CDR3 sequence: CASSLGPVREKLFF. The DNA of the CDR3 is TGTGCCAGCAGCTTGGGGCCAGTTCGAGAAAAACTGTTTTTT.

This clone was counted between two and nine times. The chain combines TRBV12-3 or TRBV12-4 with TRBJ2-1; weak D call: TRBD2 (5 bases). The CDR3 covers 11 residues. With 6 bases removed from V and 16 bases from J, the gap between germline ends came to 16 bases. In DNA, the CDR3 is TGTGCCAGCAGCCAAACCGGGATTTCTTTCTTC. Its protein is CASSQTGISFF.

The chain links TRBV3-1 (or the pseudogene TRBV3-2) to TRBJ2-1, with a weak D call TRBD2 (6 bases). Germline V gene lookup returns CDR1 LGHDT and CDR2 YNNKEL (reference sequence). This CDR3 region has 15 residues. V lost 5 bases, J lost 0 bases, and 11 bases lay in between. For the CDR3, the DNA is TGTGCCAGCAGCAGTCGGGGGAGCTCCTACAATGAGCAGTTCTTC. This encodes CASSSRGSSYNEQFF.

This chain links TRBV5-1 with TRBJ1-1; 7 bases match TRBD1. The germline V gene encodes CDR1 SGHRS and CDR2 YFSETQ. The CDR3 runs to 15 residues. With 4 bases clipped from V and 7 bases from J, the junction kept 13 bases outside the gene matches. The CDR3 DNA sequence: TGCGCCAGCAGCACCGGACAGGTCTTACCTCATGAAGCTTTCTTT. This sequence encodes CASSTGQVLPHEAFF. The complete variable domain, with remaining parts taken from reference TRBV5-1 and TRBJ1-1, reads KAGVTQTPRYLIKTRGQQVTLSCSPISGHRSVSWYQQTPGQGLQFLFEYFSETQRNKGNFPGRFSGRQFSNSRSEMNVSTLELGDSALYLCASSTGQVLPHEAFFGQGTRLTVV.

The rearrangement links TRBV25-1 to TRBJ2-3; tentatively, D is TRBD1 (7 bases). Germline CDR1 MGHDK, CDR2 SYGVNS. The germline V and J ends were trimmed by 5 bases and 2 bases, with 20 bases remaining between them. The CDR3 contains 17 residues. The CDR3, as DNA: TGTGCCAGCAGTTTTGAGCAGGAGGGGGCTTCCACAGATACGCAGTATTTT. It specifies CASSFEQEGASTDTQYF.

About this clone itself: The junction departs from the called germline gene at one end, perhaps through a read error. The chain couples TRBV10-3 to TRBJ2-2; 10 positions match TRBD1. The germline CDR1 and CDR2 sequences are ENHRY and SYGVKD. This CDR3 is built from 16 residues. CDR3 residues: CAISLSGTGDTEELFF. CDR3 coding DNA: TGTGCCATCAGCCTAAGTGGGACAGGGGACACCGAGGAGCTGTTTTTT.

This clone was counted between two and nine times. This chain joins TRBV2 and TRBJ2-7, with D perhaps matching TRBD1 (6 bases). The CDR3 totals 13 residues. Germline values: CDR1 SNHLY, CDR2 FYNNEI. Trimming took 7 bases from V and 6 from J, leaving 16 bases between them. The CDR3 bases are TGTGCCAGCAATAGTATTCCAGGGGCCGAGCAGTACTTC. Its protein product is CASNSIPGAEQYF.

The V call is TRBV3-1 (or the pseudogene TRBV3-2), the J call TRBJ2-4, with D possibly TRBD1 on 6 matching bases. Trimming removed 0 bases at V and 16 bases at J, with 13 bases between. Looked up from germline, CDR1 is LGHDT and CDR2 is YNNKEL (reference sequence). The CDR3 is made up of 12 amino acids. The CDR3 loop reads CASSQELQGLYF. The CDR3 DNA follows: TGTGCCAGCAGCCAAGAGTTACAGGGTCTATACTTC.

In its sample, this clone was seen once. The chain joins TRBV5-1 to TRBJ1-1, with a weak D call TRBD1 (5 bases). This CDR3 has 13 residues. With 4 bases removed from V and 8 bases from J, the gap between germline ends came to 15 bases. Germline V gene sequence: CDR1 SGHRS, CDR2 YFSETQ. The DNA of the CDR3 is TGCGCCAGCAGCGTAAACAGGTACTCCGAAGCTTTCTTT. Protein sequence: CASSVNRYSEAFF.

V is TRBV27 and J is TRBJ1-2; TRBD1 aligns across 9 bases. The CDR3 is 15 residues long. Germline loops: CDR1 MNHEY, CDR2 SMNVEV (reference sequence). Trimming took 4 bases from V and 3 from J; bases not matched to a gene: 6. This chain's CDR3 is CASSSLGTGYYGYTF. In nucleotides, the CDR3 is TGTGCCAGCAGTTCACTCGGGACAGGGTACTATGGCTACACCTTC.

The genes are TRBV12-3 or TRBV12-4 and TRBJ1-4, with TRBD1 matching 10 bases. The J segment lost 11 bases and the V segment lost 6 bases, leaving 3 bases of the junction unmatched. This CDR3 is 12 amino acids long. CDR3 protein: CASRDRGWKLFF. The DNA for the CDR3 is TGTGCCAGCAGGGACAGGGGGTGGAAACTGTTTTTT.

The V gene is TRBV7-6, the J gene TRBJ2-2; D gene unclear. The germline V gene has CDR1 SGHVS and CDR2 FNYEAQ. V lost 1 base, J lost 3 bases, and 6 bases lay in between. The CDR3 runs to 14 residues. The CDR3 DNA reads TGTGCCAGCAGCTTAGTCTCAGACACCGGGGAGCTGTTTTTT. This codes for CASSLVSDTGELFF.

V and J are TRBV19 and TRBJ2-4, with TRBD1 matching 9 bases. Germline V lookup: CDR1 LNHDA, CDR2 SQIVND (reference sequence). The J segment lost 0 bases and the V segment lost 4 bases, leaving 10 bases of the junction unmatched. The CDR3 spans 18 residues. This CDR3 is CASSTRDREREAKNIQYF. The CDR3 region has the DNA TGTGCCAGTAGTACGAGGGACAGGGAACGGGAAGCCAAAAACATTCAGTACTTC.

The chain links TRBV19 to TRBJ2-2; 10 nucleotides agree with TRBD2. The CDR3 is 15 residues long. V was pared by 3 bases and J by 8 bases, with 6 bases of the junction left unmatched. The germline gives CDR1 LNHDA, CDR2 SQIVND (reference sequence). This CDR3 reads CASSIIAGGPGELFF. The DNA for the CDR3 is TGTGCCAGTAGTATCATAGCGGGAGGCCCAGGGGAGCTGTTTTTT.

The chain couples TRBV27 to TRBJ2-7, with 11 bases lining up with TRBD1. Trimming cost V 3 bases and J 6 bases; bases outside gene matches: 7. CDR3 size: 15 residues. Germline CDR1 MNHEY, CDR2 SMNVEV (reference sequence). The CDR3 DNA follows: TGTGCCAGCAGTTTTGTCTGGACAGGGGGCGCCGAGCAGTACTTC. The encoded protein is CASSFVWTGGAEQYF.

The J gene is TRBJ2-7, the V gene TRBV3-1 (or the pseudogene TRBV3-2); the D gene is possibly TRBD1 (6 bases). Germline V lookup: CDR1 LGHDT, CDR2 YNNKEL (reference sequence). There are 14 residues in the CDR3. V gave up 3 bases and J gave up 6 bases, with 15 bases separating them. This CDR3 is CASSQVPQGSEQYF. The DNA of the CDR3 is TGTGCCAGCAGCCAGGTACCACAGGGAAGCGAGCAGTACTTC.

This clone was seen only a few times. The chain couples TRBV15 to TRBJ1-1; the D is unclear. Trimming removed 0 bases from V and 0 bases from J, with 5 bases in between. Germline V gene sequence: CDR1 LNHNV, CDR2 YYDKDF (reference sequence). The CDR3 runs 14 residues. Here the CDR3 reads CATSRDLLNTEAFF. CDR3 coding DNA: TGTGCCACCAGCAGAGATCTCCTGAACACTGAAGCTTTCTTT.

The genes are TRBV19 and TRBJ2-7, with a weak D call TRBD2 (5 bases). The ends were cut back, 1 base at V and 0 bases at J, with 10 bases in the middle. Germline CDR1 is LNHDA and CDR2 is SQIVND (reference sequence). CDR3 length: 15 amino acids. As DNA, the CDR3 is TGTGCCAGTAGTATAGTTCGGGGAAGCTCCTACGAGCAGTACTTC. Translation gives CASSIVRGSSYEQYF.

The V and J genes are TRBV6-5 and TRBJ2-2; D might be TRBD1 (5 bases). The CDR3 is 14 amino acids. Germline V lookup: CDR1 MNHEY, CDR2 SVGAGI. The germline V and J ends were trimmed by 7 bases and 0 bases, with 9 bases remaining between them. CDR3: CASKGQANTGELFF. The CDR3 DNA reads TGTGCCAGCAAGGGGCAGGCGAACACCGGGGAGCTGTTTTTT.

This clone was counted once. The rearrangement links TRBV27 to TRBJ2-3, with TRBD2 matching over 13 bases. The V segment lost 6 bases and the J segment 8 bases; nucleotides outside the gene matches: 5. This CDR3 has 14 amino acids. Looked up from germline, CDR1 is MNHEY and CDR2 is SMNVEV (reference sequence). The CDR3 protein is CASSPGTSGITQYF. CDR3 DNA sequence: TGTGCCAGCAGCCCCGGGACTAGCGGGATTACGCAGTATTTT.

The CDR3 reads CASSQDNSFTDTQYF. CDR3 nucleotides: TGTGCCAGCAGCCAAGATAATAGTTTCACAGATACGCAGTATTTT. The chain couples TRBV3-1 (or the pseudogene TRBV3-2) to TRBJ2-3, with D hard to call. From germline, CDR1 is LGHDT and CDR2 YNNKEL (reference sequence). The CDR3 consists of 15 residues. Trimming stripped 0 bases from V and 2 bases from J, with 9 bases between.

V is TRBV25-1 and J is TRBJ2-2; 8 bases are a match to TRBD1. The CDR3 has 15 residues. Germline loops: CDR1 MGHDK, CDR2 SYGVNS. V trimming: 3 bases; J trimming: 4 bases; junction bases outside the gene matches: 4. As DNA, the CDR3 is TGTGCCAGCAGTGACAGGGGGCTAGGCACCGGGGAGCTGTTTTTT. It is translated as CASSDRGLGTGELFF.

The chain links TRBV3-1 (or the pseudogene TRBV3-2) to TRBJ2-7; 7 positions agree with TRBD2. The J segment lost 2 bases and the V segment lost 0 bases, leaving 1 base of the junction unmatched. The CDR3 runs to 14 residues. CDR1 LGHDT and CDR2 YNNKEL come from the germline V gene (reference sequence). DNA for the CDR3: TGTGCCAGCAGCCAAGAAGCGGGACCCTACGAGCAGTACTTC. Amino acids: CASSQEAGPYEQYF.

J is TRBJ2-5 and V is TRBV24-1; 9 bases agree with TRBD1. The CDR3 has 15 amino acids. Germline assignment: CDR1 KGHDR and CDR2 SFDVKD. V lost 2 bases to trimming and J lost 5 bases; unmatched junction nucleotides: 5. This CDR3 reads CATSDSSGTGETQYF. The CDR3 DNA sequence: TGTGCCACCAGTGATTCCTCCGGGACAGGGGAGACCCAGTACTTC.